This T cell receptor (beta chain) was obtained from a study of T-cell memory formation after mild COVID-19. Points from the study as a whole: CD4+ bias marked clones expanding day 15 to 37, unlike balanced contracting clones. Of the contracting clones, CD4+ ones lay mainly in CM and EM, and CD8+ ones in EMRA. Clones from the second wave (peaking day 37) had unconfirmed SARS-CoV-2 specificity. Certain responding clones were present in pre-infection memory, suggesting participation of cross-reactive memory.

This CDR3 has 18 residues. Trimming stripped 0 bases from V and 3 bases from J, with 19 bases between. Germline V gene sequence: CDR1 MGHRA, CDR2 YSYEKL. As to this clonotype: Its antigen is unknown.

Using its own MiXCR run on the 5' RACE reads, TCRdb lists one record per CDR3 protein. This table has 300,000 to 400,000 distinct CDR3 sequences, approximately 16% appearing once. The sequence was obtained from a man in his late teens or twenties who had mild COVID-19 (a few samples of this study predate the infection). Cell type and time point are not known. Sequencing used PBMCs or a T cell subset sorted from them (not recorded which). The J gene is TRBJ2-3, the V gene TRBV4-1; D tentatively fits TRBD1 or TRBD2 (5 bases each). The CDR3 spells CASSQEGIGVLATDTQYF. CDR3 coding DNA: TGCGCCAGCAGCCAAGAAGGGATAGGGGTCCTAGCAACAGATACGCAGTATTTT.